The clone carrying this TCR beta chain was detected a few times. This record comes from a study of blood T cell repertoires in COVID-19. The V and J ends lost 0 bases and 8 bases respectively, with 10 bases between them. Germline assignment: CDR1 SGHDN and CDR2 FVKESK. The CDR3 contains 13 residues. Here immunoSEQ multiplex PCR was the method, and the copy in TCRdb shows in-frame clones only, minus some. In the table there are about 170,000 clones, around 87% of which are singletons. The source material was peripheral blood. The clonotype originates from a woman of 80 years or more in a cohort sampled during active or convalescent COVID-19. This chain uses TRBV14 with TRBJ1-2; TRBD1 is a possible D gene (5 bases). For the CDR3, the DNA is TGTGCCAGCAGCCAAGACAGTAGGGGCGGCTACACCTTC. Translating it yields CASSQDSRGGYTF. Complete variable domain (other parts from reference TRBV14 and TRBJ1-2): EAGVTQFPSHSVIEKGQTVTLRCDPISGHDNLYWYRRVMGKEIKFLLHFVKESKQDESGMPNNRFLAERTGGTYSTLKVQPAELEDSGVYFCASSQDSRGGYTFGSGTRLTVV.